This T cell receptor (beta chain) was recovered during a study of cytomegalovirus exposure and HLA in healthy donors (dated by TCRdb to between 2016 and 2019). Describing the broader study: An earlier analysis of several hundred of the donors reported 250 to 300 Gb of sequence data and around 110 million unique TCR beta sequences obtained from 150 million to 200 million T cells. An early release covering about 600 HLA-typed donors comprised around 300 gigabases of sequencing data and approximately 80 million unique TCR sequences. The genetic ancestry cluster associated with self-reported Caucasian donors included 81% of the roughly 390 genotyped donors. The study aimed to test whether signatures of past pathogen exposure could be identified by cataloging public T cell receptors. The study profiled the T cell repertoires of hundreds of subjects by immunosequencing and related them to cytomegalovirus serostatus. Along with the approximately 650-subject first cohort, a separate validation cohort of roughly 110 different subjects was used. High-throughput TCR immunosequencing, statistical association of individual TCRs with disease status, and machine learning were combined to predict cytomegalovirus infection status. To study patterns of TCR occurrence, a later analysis re-analyzed previously published TCR beta repertoires from 700 or so donors and added high-resolution HLA genotyping. Rather than using new phenotypic data, the later analysis identified candidate immune exposures from TCR beta sequences and from how often those sequences occurred across donors. In an earlier analysis of around 540 of the donors, high-throughput TCR beta sequencing was used to judge whether each TCR beta V gene segment behaved as functional or pseudogenic. Donor age, sex, ethnicity and CMV serostatus were collected together with the repertoire data. A later genetic analysis used genome-wide SNP genotypes for about 55% of the 666 donors, treating that subset as a discovery cohort. All discovery cohort repertoires had been generated on a single sequencing platform. HLA typing covered class I and class II loci at four-digit resolution. Typing coverage varied by locus: about 620-640 donors for A, B, C, DRB1 and DQB1; around 560 for DQA1; some 610 for DPA1; around 490 for DPB1. Several DR-DQ haplotypes were treated as single units for association and clustering because of strong linkage in the cohort. Among a few hundred genotyped donors of the cohort, an average of around 240,000 unique TCR beta nucleotide sequences were sequenced per donor, roughly 18% of them non-productive.

The cohort consisted of hundreds of healthy bone marrow donors. Cohort members were all nominally healthy when sampled, although unrecorded immune exposures were likely present. The donor tested CMV seronegative and was one of the 352 seronegative cohort members. A peripheral blood sample was collected from each donor, and TCR beta sequencing was performed on peripheral blood mononuclear cells. The Qiagen DNeasy Blood Extraction Kit was used to extract genomic DNA from the blood cell samples. Measured from the cysteine to the phenylalanine, the CDR3 is 14 residues long. CDR3 DNA only is kept here, 42 bases in frame from base 1. Looking up the germline V gene yields CDR1 SGDLS and CDR2 YYNGEE. Trimming removed 2 bases from V and 3 bases from J; the gene matches leave 2 bases unexplained. Details on this clone: The clone's antigen remains unknown. Within one base of it there is no much larger clone, and no base qualities were kept.

Overall study results and their limits: A further reported finding was that TCR beta sequences accurately predicted the HLA-A and HLA-B alleles for most subjects in the first cohort. Immune exposure information for the cohort was limited to CMV serostatus. A few of the identified cytomegalovirus-associated TCR beta chains were confirmed in vitro to be specific for cytomegalovirus antigens. In both the original and validation cohorts, the classifier was reported to diagnose cytomegalovirus status with high specificity and sensitivity. In a later analysis, HLA-associated TCR beta chains showed more clonal expansion and lower generation probabilities than non-associated chains that were equally common. Compared with the roughly 700-donor mean, donors in an Asian-associated ancestry cluster had fewer N-insertions in productive TCRs, according to a later genetic analysis. Because HLA typing was unavailable for some donors at each locus, only the typed subset was used in association tests. Presence/absence analyses assumed roughly uniform sequencing depth across donors, an assumption that may not hold. Assigning TCR associations to individual alleles was difficult when HLA alleles, especially DR and DQ, strongly co-occurred. A group of highly shared sequence variants was considered likely to be a technical artifact of the sequencing pipeline. In a later analysis, TCR association rates were found to vary across HLA loci, with the most associated TCRs seen for DRB1 alleles and the fewest for HLA-C alleles. V-gene and J-gene trimming of TCR beta chains was associated with a missense DCLRE1C variant in a later genetic analysis, and the association was replicated in an independent cohort. Specific HLA alleles were associated with 15,000 to 20,000 TCR beta sequences at a false discovery rate of 0.05 in a later analysis. Only TCR beta chains were sequenced in this cohort, and the absence of alpha or paired-chain data limited detectable features. According to the authors, the approach could potentially be generalized to other disease states and immunological phenotypes. Because counts were too low, 15 to 20 rarely observed V segments, including chromosome 9 orphons, were left out of the earlier analysis of some 640 of the donors. Most TCR sequences were observed very rarely across donors, whereas some public TCRs were present in many individuals. Most CMV-associated TCR beta chains appeared to be HLA-restricted in a later analysis, and the HLA associations seemed to be driven largely by CMV exposure. The 87-base-pair reads could not distinguish some IMGT-functional V segments, including TRBV6-2 and TRBV6-3, so those segments were excluded. A total of about 150 TCR beta chains were listed by the study as associated with cytomegalovirus. Linkage disequilibrium might explain the correlated functional status among segregating V segments, but an unknown experimental factor could not be excluded. An earlier analysis of 450 to 750 of the donors showed that most TCR beta V segments appeared in productive rearrangements either about 87% or about 30% of the time, which broadly matched IMGT annotations. Several of the top co-occurrence clusters appeared to be linked to parvovirus B19, influenza, CMV and Epstein-Barr virus, according to a later analysis.

Library construction relied on the immunoSEQ multiplex PCR assay. A mixture of 60 forward primers for TCR Vbeta segments and 13 reverse primers for TCR Jbeta segments was used in the multiplex PCR. The CDR3 region of rearranged TCR beta genes was amplified from genomic DNA by a multiplex PCR assay. The amplified TCR beta libraries were sequenced on the Illumina HiSeq System as 87-base-pair reads. Per the source publication's procedure: Across the 500 to 850 repertoires, a later analysis counted some 81 million unique TCR beta chains, around 11 million of which were shared by at least two donors. Raw reads were error-corrected and collapsed into unique sequences by a nearest-neighbor algorithm in which closely related sequences were merged to remove PCR and sequencing errors. To assign V, D and J gene segments, CDR3 sequences were aligned to IMGT reference sequences. For a sequence to be retained, a match of at least six nucleotides to both a V gene segment and a J gene segment was required. A rearrangement counted as productive if the CDR3 had no stop codons and remained in frame with V and J, and every other rearrangement counted as non-productive. CDR3 was defined according to IMGT convention as the region running from the second conserved V-encoded cysteine to the conserved J-encoded phenylalanine. Sequences without an unambiguous match to a single V gene segment were excluded from the earlier analysis of about 600 of the donors. An earlier analysis of fewer than 750 of the donors classified V segments as functional when productive rearrangements were above 56.7% and as segregating when the standard deviation between donors was above 5%. A statistical classification framework was built to diagnose cytomegalovirus status from the catalog of TCR beta chain sequences. In a later analysis, V and J genes were assigned by comparing TCR nucleotide sequences against IMGT/GENE-DB human TR gene sequences. The TCRdist pipeline was used in a later analysis to assign CDR3 sequences and most-parsimonious VDJ recombination scenarios. In a later analysis, each TCR beta chain was defined by its CDR3 amino acid sequence together with its V-gene family, and reads without a unique V-gene family were excluded. A later analysis removed roughly 590 highly shared, low-generation-probability nucleotide sequences to deal with suspected cross-contamination and a sequencing artifact. A later analysis calculated a clonal expansion index for each public chain from normalized within-repertoire ranks of inferred template counts. A later analysis computed generation probabilities with a VDJ recombination model fitted to out-of-frame rearrangements, and checked the results against IGoR. Hypergeometric tests were used in a later analysis to score TCR-TCR, TCR-HLA and TCR-CMV co-occurrence, with a repertoire-size bias correction applied to the TCR pairs. False discovery rates were estimated in a later analysis by permuting HLA or CMV assignments 20 times. A later analysis grouped co-occurring TCRs with DBSCAN, adding TCRdist sequence similarity when clustering within HLA-allele-positive subsets. Co-occurrence clustering excluded repertoires with fewer than 30,000 or more than 120,000 public chains, plus five with anomalous nucleotide sharing. As stored in TCRdb, this immuneACCESS dataset retains in-frame rearrangements with V and J assigned. A fraction of the clones does not appear; measured against another copy, unresolved V genes explain less than half of the discrepancy, and the remainder lacks a known reason. The DNA was the basis for D and trimming; V, J and clone size are from that table. Recorded for this sample are approximately 110,000 clones; about four fifths of them occurred a single time. Of the sample, roughly 4% is held by the ten largest clones.

The chain couples TRBV9 to TRBJ2-7; the central 10 bases match TRBD2. The sequence was collected from a man in his forties in good health and CMV-seronegative. The sample taken for sequencing was PBMCs. The sequenced DNA is TGTGCCAGCAGCGTCGGACTAGCGGACTACGAGCAGTACTTC. Its coded protein is CASSVGLADYEQYF.